Listed below are T cell receptor beta chains from one sample, sequenced in a study of shared clonotypes between healthy human individuals. Using immunoSEQ multiplex PCR, the repertoire was profiled, and TCRdb retains in-frame clones only, with some absent. The sample carries 110,000 or so clones, 55% to 80% recorded once. The sequencing input was memory CD8+ T cells sorted from blood. The receptors here all came from a woman in her twenties or thirties in good health. CDR3s include the opening cysteine and the closing phenylalanine or tryptophan. Fields, in order: V gene, J gene, CDR3 protein.

V: TRBV10-3; J: TRBJ1-2; CDR3: CAISEPIWDSIYGYTF
V: TRBV25-1; J: TRBJ2-1; CDR3: CASSQPGQGADHEQFF
V: TRBV2; J: TRBJ1-2; CDR3: CARGGGMVDGYTF
V: TRBV7-2; J: TRBJ2-7; CDR3: CASSISGIPYEQYF
V: TRBV27; J: TRBJ2-5; CDR3: CASRLGETQYF
V: TRBV18; J: TRBJ1-1; CDR3: CASSQQGANTEAFF
V: TRBV2; J: .; CDR3: CASKPIGDYEQYF
V: TRBV5-4; J: TRBJ2-5; CDR3: CASSLEAQETQYF
V: TRBV4-1; J: TRBJ2-4; CDR3: CASSQDWDTSGRARTIQYF
V: TRBV25-1; J: TRBJ1-1; CDR3: CASEGPGGLTSNTEAFF
V: TRBV29-1; J: TRBJ2-3; CDR3: CSVEAFGVGLADTQYF
V: TRBV30; J: TRBJ2-3; CDR3: CAWSVPFQVVVKGQYF
V: TRBV27; J: TRBJ2-2; CDR3: CASSLNLLTGELFF
V: TRBV18; J: TRBJ2-6; CDR3: CASSPYQGNGRANVLTF
V: TRBV12-5; J: TRBJ2-1; CDR3: CASGLVRFDHDREGEQFF
V: TRBV5-1; J: TRBJ1-1; CDR3: CASSLAQGIKQRAFF
V: TRBV9; J: TRBJ1-5; CDR3: CASSVTKQPSNQPQHF
V: TRBV10-1; J: TRBJ2-2; CDR3: CASSRDTANTGELFF
V: TRBV19; J: TRBJ2-1; CDR3: CASIPDGAGISYNEQFF
V: TRBV5-1; J: TRBJ1-1; CDR3: CASSLEQVNTEAFF
V: TRBV18; J: TRBJ1-1; CDR3: CASSSGTGDPEAFF
V: TRBV10-3; J: TRBJ2-1; CDR3: CAISLLSSYNEQFF
V: TRBV10-1; J: TRBJ1-1; CDR3: CASSSGQGANTEAFF
V: TRBV7-3; J: TRBJ2-3; CDR3: CASSSSQAGPHPTDTQYF